The clone carrying this TCR beta chain appeared a few times. The CDR3 length is 17 residues. V lost 0 bases and J lost 5, with 17 bases in between. Per germline, CDR1 DFQATT and CDR2 SNEGSKA (reference sequence). The data derive from a study of T cells in Graves' hyperthyroidism and ophthalmopathy. Study at large: The initial diagnosis was the point when peripheral blood was collected, ahead of any treatment.

TCR beta CDR3 regions were amplified from RNA transcripts. The study used the HTBI primer set for a first-round RT-PCR of the TCR CDR3. TCRdb re-analysed the multiplex PCR reads in MiXCR, keeping a single row per CDR3 protein. Of 400,000 or so distinct CDR3 sequences listed, over 12% are singletons. Uncontrolled infection, other autoimmune disease, pregnancy and lactation each barred patients from inclusion. Clinical symptoms, serum thyroxine, TRAb, thyroid ultrasound and orbital computed tomography established diagnosis. The V gene is TRBV20-1, the J gene TRBJ1-6; the D is unclear. This TCR was recovered from a woman in her sixties or seventies with Graves' ophthalmopathy. The sequenced sample was blood. The DNA for the CDR3 is TGCAGTGCTAGAGATGCCCGGGGAACATCCAATAATTCACCCCTCCACTTT. This codes for CSARDARGTSNNSPLHF.